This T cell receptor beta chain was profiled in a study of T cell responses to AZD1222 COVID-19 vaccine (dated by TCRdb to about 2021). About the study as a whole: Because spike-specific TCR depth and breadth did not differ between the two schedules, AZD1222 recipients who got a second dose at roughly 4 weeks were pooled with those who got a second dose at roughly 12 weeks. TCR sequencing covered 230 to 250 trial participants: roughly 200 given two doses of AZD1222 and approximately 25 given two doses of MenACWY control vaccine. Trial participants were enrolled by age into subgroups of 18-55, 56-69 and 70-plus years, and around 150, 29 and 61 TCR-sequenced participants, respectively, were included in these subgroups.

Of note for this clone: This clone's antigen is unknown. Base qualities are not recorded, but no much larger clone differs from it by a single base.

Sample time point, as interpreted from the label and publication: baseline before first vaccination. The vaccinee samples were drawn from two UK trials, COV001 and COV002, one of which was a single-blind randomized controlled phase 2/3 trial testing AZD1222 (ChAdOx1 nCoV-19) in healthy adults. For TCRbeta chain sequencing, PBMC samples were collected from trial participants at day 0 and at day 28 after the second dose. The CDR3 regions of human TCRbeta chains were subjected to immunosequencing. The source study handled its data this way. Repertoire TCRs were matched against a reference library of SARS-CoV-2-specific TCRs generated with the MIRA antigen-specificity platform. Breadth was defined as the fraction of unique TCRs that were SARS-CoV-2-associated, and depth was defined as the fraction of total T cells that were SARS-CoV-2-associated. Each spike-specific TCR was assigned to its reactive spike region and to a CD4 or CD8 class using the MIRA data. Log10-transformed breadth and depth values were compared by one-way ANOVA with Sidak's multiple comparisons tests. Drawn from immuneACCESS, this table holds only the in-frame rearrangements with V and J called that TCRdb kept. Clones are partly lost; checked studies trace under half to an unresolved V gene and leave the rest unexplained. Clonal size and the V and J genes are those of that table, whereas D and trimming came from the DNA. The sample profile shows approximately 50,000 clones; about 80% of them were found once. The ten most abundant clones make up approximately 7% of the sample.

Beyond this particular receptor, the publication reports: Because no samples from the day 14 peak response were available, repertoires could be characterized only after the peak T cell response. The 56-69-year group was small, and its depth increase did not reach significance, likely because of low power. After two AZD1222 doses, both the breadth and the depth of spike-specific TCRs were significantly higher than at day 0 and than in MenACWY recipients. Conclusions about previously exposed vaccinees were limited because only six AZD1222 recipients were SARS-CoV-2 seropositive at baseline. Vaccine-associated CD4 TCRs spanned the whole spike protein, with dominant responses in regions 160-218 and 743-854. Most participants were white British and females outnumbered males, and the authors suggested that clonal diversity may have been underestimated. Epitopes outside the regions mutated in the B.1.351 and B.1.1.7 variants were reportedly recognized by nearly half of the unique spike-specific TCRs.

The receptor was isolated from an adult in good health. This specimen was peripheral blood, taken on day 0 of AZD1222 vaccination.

The nucleotide sequence is TGTGCCAGCAGTCCTACTTCCGTCAATCAGCCCCAGCATTTT. This codes for CASSPTSVNQPQHF. In this chain, TRBV2 is recombined with TRBJ1-5, with the identity of the D gene unclear. From cysteine to phenylalanine, the CDR3 is 14 amino acids long. Only the CDR3 region is kept as DNA, spanning 42 bases read in frame from base 1. The germline V gene gives CDR1 as SNHLY and CDR2 as FYNNEI. V and J are truncated by 5 bases and 3 bases respectively, leaving an intervening sequence of 11 bases.